The 20 T cell receptor beta chains presented below share a single source sample, sequenced in a study of blood T cell repertoires in COVID-19. Libraries were prepared by immunoSEQ multiplex PCR; TCRdb keeps only in-frame clonotypes and omits some of them. The profile shows about 180,000 clones, 80% to 90% of them singletons. Sequenced input: peripheral blood. These receptors were obtained from a middle-aged man with active or convalescent COVID-19.

The chain joins TRBV11-2 to TRBJ2-7; TRBD2 agrees at 9 bases. Germline CDR1 and CDR2: SGHAT and FQNNGV. V trimming: 5 bases; J trimming: 4 bases; junction bases outside the gene matches: 9. The CDR3 covers 15 residues. CDR3 sequence reads: CASSLERGVVYEQYF. The CDR3 DNA reads TGTGCCAGCAGCCTCGAGCGGGGGGTCGTATACGAGCAGTACTTC.

This chain uses TRBV28 with TRBJ1-5; 9 bases map to TRBD1. Germline CDR1 is MDHEN and CDR2 is SYDVKM. The CDR3 has 12 amino acids. V dropped 9 bases and J dropped 7; count of bases not matched to a gene: 4. Written as DNA, the CDR3 is TGTGCCAGTCAGACAGGGGGGCAGCCCCAGCATTTT. Its protein product is CASQTGGQPQHF.

This chain joins TRBV9 and TRBJ2-7, with D hard to call. Germline CDR1 reads SGDLS; CDR2 reads YYNGEE. Trimming pared 0 bases from V and 2 bases from J, leaving 9 bases between. The CDR3 length is 14 residues. CDR3: CASSVDVVPYEQYF. CDR3 bases: TGTGCCAGCAGCGTAGATGTAGTCCCCTACGAGCAGTACTTC.

This rearrangement joins TRBV7-2 to TRBJ1-2; a possible D gene is TRBD1 (6 bases). In germline, CDR1 is SGHTA, CDR2 FQGNSA. The CDR3 totals 14 residues. The germline V and J ends were trimmed by 4 bases and 8 bases, with 17 bases remaining between them. The CDR3 sequence is CASSSTPGVGGYTF. The CDR3 DNA is TGTGCCAGCAGCTCGACCCCAGGGGTGGGGGGCTACACCTTC. Full variable domain (rest looked up from reference TRBV7-2 and TRBJ1-2): GAGVSQSPSNKVTEKGKDVELRCDPISGHTALYWYRQSLGQGLEFLIYFQGNSAPDKSGLPSDRFSAERTGGSVSTLTIQRTQQEDSAVYLCASSSTPGVGGYTFGSGTRLTVV.

This rearrangement joins TRBV9 to TRBJ2-2; the match to TRBD2 covers 9 bases. The V segment lost 1 base and the J segment 4 bases; nucleotides outside the gene matches: 2. Germline CDR1 SGDLS, CDR2 YYNGEE. The CDR3 loop spans 15 amino acids. This CDR3 is CASSVLAGSTGELFF. CDR3 bases: TGTGCCAGCAGCGTACTAGCGGGATCCACCGGGGAGCTGTTTTTT. Supplemented by reference TRBV9 and TRBJ2-2, the full variable domain reads DSGVTQTPKHLITATGQRVTLRCSPRSGDLSVYWYQQSLDQGLQFLIQYYNGEERAKGNILERFSAQQFPDLHSELNLSSLELGDSALYFCASSVLAGSTGELFFGEGSRLTVL.

CDR3 amino acids: CASSVEGGRATTGELFF. CDR3 in DNA: TGTGCCAGCAGCGTAGAAGGCGGGAGGGCCACCACCGGGGAGCTGTTTTTT. The chain couples TRBV9 to TRBJ2-2, with 9 bases matching TRBD2. Per the germline V gene, CDR1 is SGDLS and CDR2 is YYNGEE. CDR3 length: 17 residues. Germline trimming cut 0 bases from V and 4 bases from J; bases unmatched to any gene: 7.

This chain connects TRBV29-1 to TRBJ1-1; 8 positions match TRBD1. V dropped 6 bases and J dropped 0; count of bases not matched to a gene: 6. The CDR3 length is 14 residues. Germline V gene data show CDR1 as SQVTM and CDR2 as ANQGSEA. The CDR3 loop is CSVVGQGVNTEAFF. CDR3 nucleotides: TGCAGCGTAGTCGGACAGGGAGTGAACACTGAAGCTTTCTTT.

In its sample, this clone was seen a few times. The chain recombines TRBV15 with TRBJ2-7, with TRBD2 identical over 7 bases. The length of the CDR3 is 15 residues. Germline assignment: CDR1 LNHNV and CDR2 YYDKDF (reference sequence). V shed 9 bases and J 0 bases; nucleotides not matched to a gene: 11. In DNA form, the CDR3 reads TGTGCCACAGCGACTCTAGCGGAAAGCTCCTACGAGCAGTACTTC. Translating gives CATATLAESSYEQYF. The full variable domain, in which reference TRBV15 and TRBJ2-7 provide the parts outside the CDR3, is DAMVIQNPRYQVTQFGKPVTLSCSQTLNHNVMYWYQQKSSQAPKLLFHYYDKDFNNEADTPDNFQSRRPNTSFCFLDIRSPGLGDTAMYLCATATLAESSYEQYFGPGTRLTVT.

This clone occurred once. The chain employs TRBV5-1 and TRBJ1-6; 8 bases are a match to TRBD1. V lost 4 bases, J lost 10 bases, and 7 bases stayed unmatched. The V gene's germline CDR1 is SGHRS and CDR2 YFSETQ. CDR3 length: 14 residues. The CDR3 is CASSMTGEASPLHF. The DNA for the CDR3 is TGCGCCAGCAGCATGACAGGGGAGGCGTCACCCCTCCACTTT. Combining the CDR3 with reference TRBV5-1 and TRBJ1-6 gives the whole variable domain KAGVTQTPRYLIKTRGQQVTLSCSPISGHRSVSWYQQTPGQGLQFLFEYFSETQRNKGNFPGRFSGRQFSNSRSEMNVSTLELGDSALYLCASSMTGEASPLHFGNGTRLTVT.

The CDR3 here is CASSPTGTPNTEAFF. CDR3 DNA: TGTGCCAGCAGCCCGACTGGGACACCGAACACTGAAGCTTTCTTT. The J gene is TRBJ1-1, the V gene TRBV5-4; TRBD1 might be the D (6 bases). The V gene lost 4 bases and the J gene lost 1 base, with 14 bases spanning the gap. Germline V gives CDR1 SGHNT, CDR2 YYREEE (reference sequence). This CDR3 has 15 amino acids.

The chain recombines TRBV7-2 with TRBJ1-3; D ambiguous. Germline assignment: CDR1 SGHTA and CDR2 FQGNSA. The V end was cut by 6 bases, the J end by 2 bases, with 11 bases between. This CDR3 has 14 amino acids. The CDR3 region has the DNA TGTGCCAGCAGTTTTGCGGGAGCTGGAAACACCATATATTTT. Translated, it gives CASSFAGAGNTIYF.

With regard to this clone: Other DNA sequences in the sample encode the same CDR3. The chain uses TRBV3-1 (or the pseudogene TRBV3-2) and TRBJ1-6, with no clear D. The CDR3 runs to 14 residues. Germline lookup yields CDR1 LGHDT and CDR2 YNNKEL (reference sequence). The V end lost 2 bases, the J end lost 6 bases, and 8 bases lay between the germline ends. CDR3 region: CASSQSGSNSPLHF. The CDR3 bases are TGTGCCAGCAGCCAATCGGGGAGTAATTCACCCCTCCACTTT.

The V gene is TRBV24-1, the J gene TRBJ2-7; TRBD2 aligns across 8 bases. Germline V lookup: CDR1 KGHDR, CDR2 SFDVKD. The length of the CDR3 is 20 residues. Losses at the gene ends were 0 bases for V and 1 base for J; bases not matched to a gene: 16. Here the CDR3 DNA reads TGTGCCACCAGTGATTTGCCGTCGGGGGTAGCGGGGTACCGGTCCTACGAGCAGTACTTC. It encodes CATSDLPSGVAGYRSYEQYF.

The rearrangement uses TRBV4-1 and TRBJ2-7, with 11 bases lining up with TRBD1. CDR1 and CDR2 (germline): MGHRA, YSYEKL. The CDR3 extends over 16 amino acids. Trimming at V came to 0 bases and at J to 0 bases, leaving 1 base not matched to a gene. Here the CDR3 DNA reads TGCGCCAGCAGCCAAGATGGGACAGGGGGCTCCTACGAGCAGTACTTC. It codes for CASSQDGTGGSYEQYF.

The J gene is TRBJ1-4, the V gene TRBV9; D call uncertain. CDR3 length: 14 residues. Germline V CDR1 and CDR2: SGDLS, YYNGEE. Trimming took 3 bases from V and 8 from J, leaving 14 bases between them. DNA for the CDR3: TGTGCCAGCAGCGCAGACTCACTGGAGGAAAAACTGTTTTTT. Its protein is CASSADSLEEKLFF.

The rearrangement links TRBV18 to TRBJ2-7; 9 positions match TRBD2. CDR3 length: 16 amino acids. Germline V CDR1 and CDR2: KGHSH, LQKENI. Losses at the gene ends were 4 bases for V and 0 bases for J; bases not matched to a gene: 7. The CDR3 nucleotides read TGTGCCAGCTCACTAAAGGCGGGAGGGTTCTCCTACGAGCAGTACTTC. Amino acids: CASSLKAGGFSYEQYF. The entire variable domain, with the rest obtained from reference TRBV18 and TRBJ2-7, is as follows: NAGVMQNPRHLVRRRGQEARLRCSPMKGHSHVYWYRQLPEEGLKFMVYLQKENIIDESGMPKERFSAEFPKEGPSILRIQQVVRGDSAAYFCASSLKAGGFSYEQYFGPGTRLTVT.

The chain uses TRBV7-3 and TRBJ2-3; 10 bases match TRBD2. Trimming removed 5 bases from V and 5 bases from J; junction bases left unmatched: 10. CDR1 is SGHTA, CDR2 FQGTGA, per germline. This CDR3 has 16 amino acids. This CDR3 reads CASSEGPAGGLDTQYF. CDR3 sequence (DNA): TGTGCCAGCAGCGAAGGCCCAGCGGGGGGGTTAGATACGCAGTATTTT. Variable domain in full (rest from reference TRBV7-3 and TRBJ2-3): GAGVSQTPSNKVTEKGKYVELRCDPISGHTALYWYRQSLGQGPEFLIYFQGTGAADDSGLPNDRFFAVRPEGSVSTLKIQRTERGDSAVYLCASSEGPAGGLDTQYFGPGTRLTVL.

This chain links TRBV7-2 with TRBJ2-1, with 7 bases that match TRBD2. CDR3 length: 14 amino acids. V was pared by 4 bases and J by 3 bases, with 3 bases of the junction left unmatched. In germline, CDR1 is SGHTA, CDR2 FQGNSA. This CDR3 reads CASSSAGVYNEQFF. The CDR3 DNA follows: TGTGCCAGCAGCTCTGCGGGAGTCTACAATGAGCAGTTCTTC.

The chain is built from TRBV10-1 and TRBJ2-3, with 14 bases that match TRBD2. The CDR3 spans 16 residues. Germline trimming cut 3 bases from V and 5 bases from J; bases unmatched to any gene: 4. Germline V CDR1 and CDR2: WNHNN, SYGVQD (reference sequence). As DNA, the CDR3 is TGCGCCAGCAGTGATGTTGGACTAGCGGGAGGAGATACGCAGTATTTT. The encoded protein is CASSDVGLAGGDTQYF.

This chain uses TRBV28 with TRBJ1-2, with 9 positions matching TRBD1. Germline CDR1 and CDR2: MDHEN and SYDVKM. The trim removed 3 bases at V and 4 bases at J, leaving 6 bases unmatched. The CDR3 consists of 15 residues. CDR3 DNA: TGTGCCAGCAGTTTCCGGGACAGGGCCCTCTATGGCTACACCTTC. Its translation is CASSFRDRALYGYTF.